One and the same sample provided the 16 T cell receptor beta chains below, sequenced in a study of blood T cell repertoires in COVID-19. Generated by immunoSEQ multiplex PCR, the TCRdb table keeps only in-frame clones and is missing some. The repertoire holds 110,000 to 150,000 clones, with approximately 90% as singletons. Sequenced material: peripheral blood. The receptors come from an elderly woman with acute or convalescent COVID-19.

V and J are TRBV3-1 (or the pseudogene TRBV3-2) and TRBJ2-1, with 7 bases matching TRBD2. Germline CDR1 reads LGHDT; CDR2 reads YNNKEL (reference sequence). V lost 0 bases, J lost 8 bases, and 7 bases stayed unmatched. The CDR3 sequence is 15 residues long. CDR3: CASSQDWGGLYEQFF. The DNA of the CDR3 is TGTGCCAGCAGCCAAGACTGGGGAGGGCTCTATGAGCAGTTCTTC.

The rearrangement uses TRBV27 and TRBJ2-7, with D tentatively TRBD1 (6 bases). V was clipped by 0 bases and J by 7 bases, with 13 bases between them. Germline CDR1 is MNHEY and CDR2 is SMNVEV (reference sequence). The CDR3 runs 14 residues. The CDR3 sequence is CASSLSQGTREQYF. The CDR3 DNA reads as TGTGCCAGCAGTTTATCTCAGGGGACACGGGAGCAGTACTTC.

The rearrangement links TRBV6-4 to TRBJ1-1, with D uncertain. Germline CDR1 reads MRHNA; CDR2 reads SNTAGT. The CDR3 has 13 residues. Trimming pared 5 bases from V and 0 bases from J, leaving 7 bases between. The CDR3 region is CASSLEVNTEAFF. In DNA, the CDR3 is TGTGCCAGCAGTCTTGAGGTGAACACTGAAGCTTTCTTT.

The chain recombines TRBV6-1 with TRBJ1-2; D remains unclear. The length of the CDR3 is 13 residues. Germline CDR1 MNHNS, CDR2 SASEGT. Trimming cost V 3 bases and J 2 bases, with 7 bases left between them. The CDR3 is CASSDPLNYGYTF. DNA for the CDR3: TGTGCCAGCAGTGACCCCTTGAACTATGGCTACACCTTC.

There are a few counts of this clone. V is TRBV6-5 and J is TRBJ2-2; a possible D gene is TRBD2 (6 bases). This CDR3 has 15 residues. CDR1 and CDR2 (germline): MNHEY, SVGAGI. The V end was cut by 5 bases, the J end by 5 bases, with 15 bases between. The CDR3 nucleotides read TGTGCCAGCAGTCCCCGCCCGGCGGGGACCGGGGAGCTGTTTTTT. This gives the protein CASSPRPAGTGELFF.

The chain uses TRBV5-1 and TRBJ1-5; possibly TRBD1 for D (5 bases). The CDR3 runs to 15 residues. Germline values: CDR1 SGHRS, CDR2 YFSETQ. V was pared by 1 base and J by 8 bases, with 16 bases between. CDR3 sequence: CASSLTGNGGEPQHF. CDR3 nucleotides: TGCGCCAGCAGCTTGACAGGAAACGGGGGAGAGCCCCAGCATTTT.

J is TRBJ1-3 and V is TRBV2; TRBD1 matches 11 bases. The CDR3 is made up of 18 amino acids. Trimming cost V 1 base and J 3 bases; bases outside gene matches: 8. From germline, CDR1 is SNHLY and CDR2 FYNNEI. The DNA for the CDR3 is TGTGCCAGCAGTGAAGGAGGGACAGGGGGACCTGGTGGAAACACCATATATTTT. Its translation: CASSEGGTGGPGGNTIYF.

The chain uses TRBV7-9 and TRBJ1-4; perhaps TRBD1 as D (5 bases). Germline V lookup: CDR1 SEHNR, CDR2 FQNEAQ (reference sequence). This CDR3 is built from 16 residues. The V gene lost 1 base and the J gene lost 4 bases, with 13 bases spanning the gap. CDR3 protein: CASSLGIDSNNEKLFF. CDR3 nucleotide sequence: TGTGCCAGCAGCTTAGGGATAGACAGCAATAATGAAAAACTGTTTTTT.

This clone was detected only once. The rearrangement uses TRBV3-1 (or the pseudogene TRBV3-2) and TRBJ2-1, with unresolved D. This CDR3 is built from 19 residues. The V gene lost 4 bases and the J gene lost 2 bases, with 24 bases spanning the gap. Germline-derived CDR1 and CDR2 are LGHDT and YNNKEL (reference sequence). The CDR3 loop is CASSPREAGGSRPYNEQFF. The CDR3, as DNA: TGTGCCAGCAGCCCCAGAGAGGCCGGTGGCTCTCGTCCCTACAATGAGCAGTTCTTC.

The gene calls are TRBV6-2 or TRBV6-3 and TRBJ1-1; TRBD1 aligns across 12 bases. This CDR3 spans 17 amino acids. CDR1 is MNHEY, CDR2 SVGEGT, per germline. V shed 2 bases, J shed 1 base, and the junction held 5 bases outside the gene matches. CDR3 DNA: TGTGCCAGCAGTTACGGGACAGGGGGCTACCGGAACACTGAAGCTTTCTTT. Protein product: CASSYGTGGYRNTEAFF.

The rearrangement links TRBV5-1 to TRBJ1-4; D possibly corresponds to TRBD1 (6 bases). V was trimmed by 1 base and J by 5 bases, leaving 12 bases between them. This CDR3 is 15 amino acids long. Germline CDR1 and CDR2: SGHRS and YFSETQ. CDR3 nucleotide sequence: TGCGCCAGCAGCTTGACTTCCGGACAGAATGAAAAACTGTTTTTT. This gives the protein CASSLTSGQNEKLFF.

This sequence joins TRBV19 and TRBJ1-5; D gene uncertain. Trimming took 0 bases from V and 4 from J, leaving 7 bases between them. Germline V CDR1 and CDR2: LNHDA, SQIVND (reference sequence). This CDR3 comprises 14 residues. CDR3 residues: CASSIEQLNQPQHF. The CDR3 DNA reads TGTGCCAGTAGTATAGAACAGCTTAATCAGCCCCAGCATTTT.

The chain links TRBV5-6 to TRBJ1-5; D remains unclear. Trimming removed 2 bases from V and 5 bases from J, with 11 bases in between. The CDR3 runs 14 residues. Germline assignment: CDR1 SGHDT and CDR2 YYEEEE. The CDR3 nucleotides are TGTGCCAGCAGCTTCGGCCCAGGCGATCAGCCCCAGCATTTT. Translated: CASSFGPGDQPQHF.

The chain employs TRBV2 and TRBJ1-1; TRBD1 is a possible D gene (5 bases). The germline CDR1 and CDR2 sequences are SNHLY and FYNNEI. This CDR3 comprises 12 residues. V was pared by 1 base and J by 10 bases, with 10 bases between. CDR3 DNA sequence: TGTGCCAGCAGTGAAGTCCCGGGGGTAGCTTTCTTT. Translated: CASSEVPGVAFF. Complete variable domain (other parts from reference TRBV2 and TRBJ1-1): EPEVTQTPSHQVTQMGQEVILRCVPISNHLYFYWYRQILGQKVEFLVSFYNNEISEKSEIFDDQFSVERPDGSNFTLKIRSTKLEDSAMYFCASSEVPGVAFFGQGTRLTVV.

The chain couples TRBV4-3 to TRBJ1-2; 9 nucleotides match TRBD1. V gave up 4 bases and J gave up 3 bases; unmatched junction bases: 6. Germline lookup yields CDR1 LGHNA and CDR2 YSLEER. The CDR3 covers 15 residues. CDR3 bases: TGCGCCAGCAGCCGAGCGACAGGGGGACACTATGGCTACACCTTC. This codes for CASSRATGGHYGYTF.

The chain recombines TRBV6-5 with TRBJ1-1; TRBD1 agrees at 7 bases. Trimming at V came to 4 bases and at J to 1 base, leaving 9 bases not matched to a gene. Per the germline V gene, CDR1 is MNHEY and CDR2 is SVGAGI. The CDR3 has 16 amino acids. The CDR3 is CASSFVRQGPNTEAFF. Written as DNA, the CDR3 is TGTGCCAGCAGTTTCGTCAGACAGGGCCCGAACACTGAAGCTTTCTTT.